The clone carrying this T cell receptor (beta chain) was counted between two and nine times. The data derive from a study of identical twins. MiXCR was run by TCRdb on the 5' RACE reads, yielding one entry per CDR3 protein. Of about 330,000 distinct CDR3 sequences detected, approximately 13% appear once; the ten largest clones hold approximately 7.9%. Everyone who donated was a healthy Caucasian. Trimming removed 4 bases from V and 5 bases from J, with 11 bases in between. CDR3 size: 13 residues. Germline CDR1 is KGHSY and CDR2 is FQNENV. These data also formed part of another study, on yellow fever vaccine responses in identical twins.

The chain joins TRBV16 to TRBJ1-1; TRBD1 might be the D (6 bases). This TCR was recovered from a woman younger than 35 in good health. The sequencing sample was made of CD8+ T cells sorted from blood. The CDR3 nucleotides read TGTGCCAGCAGCCCGCAGGGGTTAACTGAAGCTTTCTTT. This codes for CASSPQGLTEAFF.